A single sample gave rise to the 19 T cell receptor beta chains below, sequenced in a study of shared clonotypes between healthy human individuals. The table came from immunoSEQ multiplex PCR; TCRdb's copy has only in-frame clones and leaves some out. The sample contains hundreds of thousands of clones, roughly 72% of which appear only once. Input material: PBMCs. All receptors come from a woman aged 40 to 49 in good health. Some clones in this sample may be carry-over from other donors' samples.

The chain uses TRBV28 and TRBJ2-7; 12 positions agree with TRBD1. This CDR3 is 13 amino acids long. Germline V lookup: CDR1 MDHEN, CDR2 SYDVKM. With V trimmed by 8 bases and J by 7 bases, 6 bases remained unmatched. CDR3 loop: CASSRDRGPEQYF. The CDR3 nucleotides are TGTGCCAGCTCTCGGGACAGGGGGCCTGAGCAGTACTTC.

As regards this clone: One end of the junction varies from germline; a read error may be responsible. The rearrangement joins TRBV9 to TRBJ2-7, with TRBD1 identical over 9 bases. Germline V lookup: CDR1 SGDLS, CDR2 YYNGEE. This CDR3 comprises 15 residues. The CDR3 coding sequence is TGTGCCAGCAGCGCACCGGGACAGGGTGCTAACGAGCAGCACTTC. Its translation: CASSAPGQGANEQHF.

The gene calls are TRBV18 and TRBJ1-2; D not certain. This CDR3 region has 13 residues. Trimming shortened V by 6 bases and J by 3 bases, and 11 bases separated the two germline ends. The germline V gene has CDR1 KGHSH and CDR2 LQKENI. The CDR3 sequence: CASSAAPDYGYTF. CDR3 in DNA: TGTGCCAGCTCCGCTGCCCCAGACTATGGCTACACCTTC.

The gene calls are TRBV2 and TRBJ2-3; a possible D gene is TRBD2 (6 bases). CDR1 and CDR2 (germline): SNHLY, FYNNEI. Trimming took off 4 bases at V and 5 bases at J, with 13 bases between the two ends. The CDR3 loop spans 14 amino acids. CDR3 amino acids: CASSVGGVQDTQYF. The CDR3 nucleotides are TGTGCCAGCAGTGTCGGCGGGGTGCAAGATACGCAGTATTTT.

This clone was picked up one time. This rearrangement joins TRBV5-1 to TRBJ2-3; a weak D match, TRBD2 (6 bases). Between the trimmed V and J ends, which lost 4 bases and 1 base, there was a span of 16 bases. This CDR3 has 16 residues. Germline CDR1 and CDR2: SGHRS and YFSETQ. The DNA of the CDR3 is TGCGCCAGCAGCCCGGCGGGGACCAGAGGCACAGATACGCAGTATTTT. Protein: CASSPAGTRGTDTQYF.

DNA for the CDR3: TGTGCCAGCTCGGACGGGTCTGGAAACACCATATATTTT. Its translation is CASSDGSGNTIYF. V and J are TRBV18 and TRBJ1-3, with D hard to call. V lost 6 bases and J 1 base, leaving 7 bases between the germline ends. The CDR3 has 13 amino acids. Germline V CDR1 and CDR2: KGHSH, LQKENI.

The chain joins TRBV28 to TRBJ2-5; 8 nucleotides match TRBD2. V lost 5 bases, J lost 5 bases, and 7 bases stayed unmatched. Germline values: CDR1 MDHEN, CDR2 SYDVKM. The CDR3 totals 14 residues. CDR3 DNA sequence: TGTGCCAGCAGTACGGGGGGGAGGCGGGAGACCCAGTACTTC. Its translation is CASSTGGRRETQYF.

Only one count was recorded for this clone. This chain uses TRBV5-4 with TRBJ2-1; weak D call: TRBD1 (5 bases). The V and J ends lost 0 bases and 3 bases respectively, with 7 bases between them. The CDR3 is 14 amino acids. Germline lookup yields CDR1 SGHNT and CDR2 YYREEE (reference sequence). The CDR3 spells CASSLDRNYNEQFF. The CDR3 DNA follows: TGTGCCAGCAGCTTGGACAGGAACTACAATGAGCAGTTCTTC.

The chain joins TRBV21-1 to TRBJ2-1. TRBV21-1 is shown as a pseudogene. The CDR3 totals 16 residues. The CDR3 DNA is TGTGCCAGCAGCACAAAGGGGGAGGAGGCCGCTCATGAGCAGTTCTTC. The encoded protein is CASSTKGEEAAHEQFF.

About this clone: This probably arose from a read error, given a far larger clone one base away. The chain couples TRBV7-2 to TRBJ1-1; D is ambiguous. Germline CDR1 SGHTA, CDR2 FQGNSA. The CDR3 is made up of 14 amino acids. In DNA form, the CDR3 reads TGTGCCAGCAGCTTCGGGATGTTGAACACTGGAGCTTTCTTT. This encodes CASSFGMLNTGAFF.

This clone was observed once. The chain couples TRBV2 to TRBJ1-1; TRBD1 matches at 7 bases. V was pared by 4 bases and J by 6 bases, with 8 bases of the junction left unmatched. CDR1 and CDR2 from the germline V gene are SNHLY and FYNNEI. The CDR3 covers 14 residues. CDR3 in amino acids: CASSGRGGFPEAFF. Here the CDR3 DNA reads TGTGCCAGCAGTGGTAGAGGGGGCTTCCCTGAAGCTTTCTTT.

The rearrangement links TRBV11-2 to TRBJ2-7; D perhaps matches TRBD1 (6 bases). Germline V gene lookup returns CDR1 SGHAT and CDR2 FQNNGV. Trimming took 5 bases from V and 4 from J, leaving 15 bases between them. This CDR3 spans 14 amino acids. CDR3 DNA: TGTGCCAGCAGCCAGGACAGTCGATCTTACGAGCAGTACTTC. Residues: CASSQDSRSYEQYF.

This clone has more than one count but fewer than ten. Other DNA sequences from this sample encode an identical CDR3 as well. J is TRBJ2-3 and V is TRBV18; 11 nucleotides agree with TRBD1. V lost 2 bases and J lost 5; bases outside the gene matches: 0. The CDR3 contains 14 residues. Germline CDR1 and CDR2: KGHSH and LQKENI. The DNA for the CDR3 is TGTGCCAGCTCACCAGGGACAGGGGGAGATACGCAGTATTTT. Translation gives CASSPGTGGDTQYF.

Concerning this clone: Other DNA sequences in this sample translate to the same CDR3. The rearrangement links TRBV18 to TRBJ1-1, with a weak D call TRBD1 (5 bases). The ends were cut back, 2 bases at V and 4 bases at J, with 8 bases in the middle. Germline CDR1 and CDR2: KGHSH and LQKENI. CDR3 length: 13 amino acids. The CDR3 loop is CASSPAGSTEAFF. As DNA, the CDR3 is TGTGCCAGCTCACCAGCAGGGTCCACTGAAGCTTTCTTT.

This clone came up once. This chain uses TRBV10-2 with TRBJ1-5; unclear D gene. Trimming took 6 bases from V and 2 from J, leaving 8 bases between them. This CDR3 spans 13 amino acids. CDR1 and CDR2 (germline): WSHSY, SAAADI. The CDR3 spells CASSTQGNQPQHF. The DNA for the CDR3 is TGCGCCAGCAGCACTCAGGGCAATCAGCCCCAGCATTTT.

A remark on this clone: A much larger clonotype is one base distant, so this may be a read error. The CDR3: CASSQDPPGSNRPQHF. CDR3 DNA sequence: TGCGCCAGCAGCCAAGATCCCCCGGGAAGCAATCGGCCCCAGCATTTT. V is TRBV4-3 and J is TRBJ1-5; D is unclear. The germline CDR1 and CDR2 sequences are LGHNA and YSLEER. CDR3 length: 16 amino acids.

As regards this clone: The germline gene is not matched at one end of the junction; a read error may be the cause. This sequence joins TRBV7-2 and TRBJ2-1; 7 nucleotides match TRBD1. Germline values: CDR1 SGHTA, CDR2 FQGNSA. The length of the CDR3 is 12 residues. CDR3 sequence: CASSEDRAGAVF. As DNA, the CDR3 is TGTGCCAGCAGCGAAGACAGGGCCGGAGCGGTCTTC. Together with reference TRBV7-2 and TRBJ2-1, the CDR3 gives the full variable domain: GAGVSQSPSNKVTEKGKDVELRCDPISGHTALYWYRQSLGQGLEFLIYFQGNSAPDKSGLPSDRFSAERTGGSVSTLTIQRTQQEDSAVYLCASSEDRAGAVFGPGTRLTVL.

V gene TRBV6-1 combines with J gene TRBJ1-1, with D perhaps matching TRBD1 (5 bases). The germline gives CDR1 MNHNS, CDR2 SASEGT. This CDR3 spans 15 amino acids. Trimming removed 3 bases at V and 3 bases at J, with 14 bases between. DNA for the CDR3: TGTGCCAGCAGTGATGGGTCCGGGGGTGACACTGAAGCTTTCTTT. This codes for CASSDGSGGDTEAFF.

The chain recombines TRBV11-2 with TRBJ2-5; TRBD2 matches at 12 bases. Germline V gene sequence: CDR1 SGHAT, CDR2 FQNNGV. Trimming cost V 4 bases and J 2 bases; bases outside gene matches: 5. The CDR3 is made up of 16 amino acids. The CDR3 DNA follows: TGTGCCAGCAGCTCCCTAGCGGGAGGGGGGCAAGAGACCCAGTACTTC. It yields the protein CASSSLAGGGQETQYF.